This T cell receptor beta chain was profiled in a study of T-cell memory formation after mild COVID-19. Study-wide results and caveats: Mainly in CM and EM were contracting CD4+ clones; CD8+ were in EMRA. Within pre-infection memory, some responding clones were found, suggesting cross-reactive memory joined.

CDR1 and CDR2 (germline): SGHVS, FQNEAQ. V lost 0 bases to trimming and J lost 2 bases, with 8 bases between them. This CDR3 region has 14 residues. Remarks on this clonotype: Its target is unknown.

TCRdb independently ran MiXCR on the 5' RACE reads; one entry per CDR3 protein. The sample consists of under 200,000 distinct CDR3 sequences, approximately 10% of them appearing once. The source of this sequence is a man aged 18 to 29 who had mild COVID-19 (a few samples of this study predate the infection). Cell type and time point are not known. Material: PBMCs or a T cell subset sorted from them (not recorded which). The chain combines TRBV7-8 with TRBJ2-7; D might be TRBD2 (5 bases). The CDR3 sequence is CASSLAEGPYEQYV. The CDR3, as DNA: TGTGCCAGCAGCTTAGCAGAGGGCCCCTACGAGCAGTACGTC.